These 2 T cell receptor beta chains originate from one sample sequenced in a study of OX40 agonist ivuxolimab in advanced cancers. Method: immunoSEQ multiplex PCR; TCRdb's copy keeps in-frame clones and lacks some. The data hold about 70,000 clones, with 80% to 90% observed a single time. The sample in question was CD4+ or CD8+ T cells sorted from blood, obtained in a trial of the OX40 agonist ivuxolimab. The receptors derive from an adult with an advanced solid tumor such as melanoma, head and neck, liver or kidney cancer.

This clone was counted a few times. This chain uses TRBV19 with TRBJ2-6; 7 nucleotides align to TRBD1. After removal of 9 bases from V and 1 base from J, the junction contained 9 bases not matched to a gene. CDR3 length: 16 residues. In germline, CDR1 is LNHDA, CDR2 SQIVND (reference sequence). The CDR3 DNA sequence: TGTGCCAGCTATGATCCAGGGGGTTCTGGGGCCAACGTCCTGACTTTC. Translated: CASYDPGGSGANVLTF.

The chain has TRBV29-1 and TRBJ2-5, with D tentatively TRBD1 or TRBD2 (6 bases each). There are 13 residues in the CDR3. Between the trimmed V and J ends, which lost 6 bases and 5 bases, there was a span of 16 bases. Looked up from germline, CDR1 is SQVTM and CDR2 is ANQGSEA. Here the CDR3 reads CSVARGAGETQYF. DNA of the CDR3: TGCAGCGTCGCAAGGGGGGCGGGTGAGACCCAGTACTTC.